Presented here are 30 T cell receptor beta chains from one specimen sequenced in a study of T cell responses to AZD1222 COVID-19 vaccine (dated by TCRdb to the early 2020s). The library was generated by the immunoSEQ multiplex PCR assay. TCRdb took over this immuneACCESS table, retaining in-frame rearrangements with V and J assigned. Such tables are incomplete; in checked studies, under half of the missing clones stem from an unresolved V gene, and the remainder is unexplained. Recorded for this sample are about 190,000 clones; 85% to 95% of them occurred a single time. Clones ranked in the top ten supply approximately 1.5% of the sample. Interpreted using the paper, the time point label stands for: baseline before first vaccination. Here the sequenced sample was peripheral blood, taken on day 0 of AZD1222 vaccination. These receptors came from an adult in good health.

The chain joins TRBV2 to TRBJ2-3, with D possibly being TRBD2 (6 bases). CDR3 length: 15 residues. Trimming shortened V by 3 bases and J by 0 bases, and 10 bases separated the two germline ends. Per the germline V gene, CDR1 is SNHLY and CDR2 is FYNNEI. The DNA for the CDR3 is TGTGCCAGCAGTGACCGCGGGGCTAGCACAGATACGCAGTATTTT. Amino acids: CASSDRGASTDTQYF.

The chain carries TRBV7-9 and TRBJ2-3, with a tentative D call TRBD2 (5 bases). Germline V CDR1 and CDR2: SEHNR, FQNEAQ (reference sequence). The length of the CDR3 is 14 residues. Trimming removed 7 bases at V and 0 bases at J, with 11 bases between. CDR3 region: CASKAGPSTDTQYF. In DNA, the CDR3 is TGTGCCAGCAAGGCGGGTCCTAGCACAGATACGCAGTATTTT.

V usage is TRBV18 and J usage is TRBJ1-4; 7 nucleotides agree with TRBD1. The V gene's germline CDR1 is KGHSH and CDR2 LQKENI. This CDR3 spans 14 amino acids. V lost 6 bases and J lost 13; bases outside the gene matches: 14. CDR3 protein: CASSAGTARAVLFF. CDR3 sequence (DNA): TGTGCCAGCTCGGCTGGGACAGCCCGGGCGGTACTGTTTTTT.

The chain is built from TRBV28 and TRBJ1-5; D is ambiguous. The CDR3 is made up of 14 amino acids. The V and J ends lost 6 bases and 4 bases respectively, with 13 bases between them. The germline CDR1 and CDR2 sequences are MDHEN and SYDVKM. The CDR3 here is CASRTPRENQPQHF. Written as DNA, the CDR3 is TGTGCCAGCAGGACGCCTCGGGAGAATCAGCCCCAGCATTTT.

The rearrangement links TRBV28 to TRBJ1-1, with D uncertain. V lost 6 bases and J lost 12, with 20 bases in between. This CDR3 has 13 amino acids. Germline V gene sequence: CDR1 MDHEN, CDR2 SYDVKM. The CDR3 region has the DNA TGTGCCAGCAGGACCGGTCTCCACCGGGTTCCTTTCTTT. It translates to CASRTGLHRVPFF.

J is TRBJ1-3 and V is TRBV2, with D possibly matching TRBD1 (5 bases). The CDR3 is made up of 15 amino acids. Trimming left V 6 bases short and J 2 bases short, with 14 bases between. Germline V gene sequence: CDR1 SNHLY, CDR2 FYNNEI. The CDR3, as DNA: TGTGCCAGCAGAAGTTCGGGGGTTACTGGAAACACCATATATTTT. Translating it yields CASRSSGVTGNTIYF.

CDR3 DNA: TGTGCCAGCAGCCCGACGGCCTATAATTCACCCCTCCACTTT. It encodes CASSPTAYNSPLHF. V and J are TRBV3-1 (or the pseudogene TRBV3-2) and TRBJ1-6; D is unresolved. Trimming pared 4 bases from V and 2 bases from J, leaving 6 bases between. This CDR3 is 14 amino acids long. Germline CDR1 reads LGHDT; CDR2 reads YNNKEL (reference sequence).

This chain links TRBV18 with TRBJ2-7; D might be TRBD2 (5 bases). This CDR3 has 14 residues. V was cut by 2 bases and J by 9 bases, with 17 bases left in between. From germline, CDR1 is KGHSH and CDR2 LQKENI. The chain's CDR3 is CASSPGSAGPGQYF. The CDR3 DNA reads as TGTGCCAGCTCACCAGGATCTGCGGGTCCCGGGCAGTACTTC.

The V call is TRBV5-1, the J call TRBJ2-7, with D maybe TRBD1 (5 bases). V was cut by 0 bases and J by 6 bases, with 10 bases left in between. CDR3 length: 13 amino acids. CDR1 and CDR2 from the germline V gene are SGHRS and YFSETQ. The CDR3 bases are TGCGCCAGCAGCTTGGAACAGGCAAGCGAGCAGTACTTC. Translated: CASSLEQASEQYF.

The chain employs TRBV5-6 and TRBJ2-2; D unresolved. Looked up from germline, CDR1 is SGHDT and CDR2 is YYEEEE. Trimming stripped 1 base from V and 3 bases from J, with 10 bases between. The CDR3 is 15 amino acids. For the CDR3, the DNA is TGTGCCAGCAGCTTGTCCCAGGTCGACACCGGGGAGCTGTTTTTT. Its translation is CASSLSQVDTGELFF.

The gene calls are TRBV6-6 and TRBJ1-1; D is uncertain. Germline CDR1 reads MNHNY; CDR2 reads SVGAGI (reference sequence). Trimming pared 7 bases from V and 3 bases from J, leaving 12 bases between. CDR3 length: 13 residues. The CDR3 is CASNGRSDTEAFF. DNA of the CDR3: TGTGCCAGCAACGGACGGTCGGACACTGAAGCTTTCTTT.

The chain combines TRBV7-8 with TRBJ1-5; 7 bases line up with TRBD1. The CDR3 length is 15 residues. Germline lookup yields CDR1 SGHVS and CDR2 FQNEAQ. V was pared by 3 bases and J by 7 bases, with 9 bases of the junction left unmatched. CDR3 bases: TGTGCCAGCAGCTTGCTATCTCAGGGGGGGCAGCCCCAGCATTTT. It translates to CASSLLSQGGQPQHF.

V gene TRBV11-1 combines with J gene TRBJ2-5; D is uncertain. This CDR3 contains 14 residues. Germline V gives CDR1 SGHAT, CDR2 FQDESV (reference sequence). Trimming pared 5 bases from V and 5 bases from J, leaving 15 bases between. Written as DNA, the CDR3 is TGTGCCAGCAGCCCCGGGTCTGGAGAGGAGACCCAGTACTTC. Translation: CASSPGSGEETQYF. The full variable domain, its missing parts supplied by reference TRBV11-1 and TRBJ2-5, is EAEVAQSPRYKITEKSQAVAFWCDPISGHATLYWYRQILGQGPELLVQFQDESVVDDSQLPKDRFSAERLKGVDSTLKIQPAELGDSAMYLCASSPGSGEETQYFGPGTRLLVL.

This clone is a singleton in its sample. The chain combines TRBV10-3 with TRBJ1-1; possibly TRBD1 for D (5 bases). The CDR3 loop spans 13 amino acids. The V and J ends lost 6 bases and 5 bases respectively, with 13 bases between them. Germline lookup yields CDR1 ENHRY and CDR2 SYGVKD. CDR3 sequence: CAIRLRGNTEAFF. In DNA form, the CDR3 reads TGTGCCATCAGGCTGCGGGGGAATACTGAAGCTTTCTTT.

V is TRBV7-6 and J is TRBJ1-3, with D unclear. V was clipped by 1 base and J by 1 base, with 5 bases between them. This CDR3 region has 14 residues. Germline CDR1 and CDR2: SGHVS and FNYEAQ. The CDR3 loop reads CASSLGTSGNTIYF. The CDR3 DNA reads as TGTGCCAGCAGCTTAGGGACGTCTGGAAACACCATATATTTT.

The CDR3 region is CASSPPSGSYEQYF. In nucleotides, the CDR3 is TGTGCCAGCAGCCCACCGTCAGGCTCCTACGAGCAGTACTTC. The chain joins TRBV11-2 to TRBJ2-7; D is unclear. Germline CDR1 reads SGHAT; CDR2 reads FQNNGV. This CDR3 region has 14 residues. V dropped 5 bases and J dropped 0 bases, with 11 bases sitting between them. Using reference TRBV11-2 and TRBJ2-7 for the parts outside the CDR3, the full variable domain is EAGVAQSPRYKIIEKRQSVAFWCNPISGHATLYWYQQILGQGPKLLIQFQNNGVVDDSQLPKDRFSAERLKGVDSTLKIQPAKLEDSAVYLCASSPPSGSYEQYFGPGTRLTVT.

V is TRBV5-1 and J is TRBJ1-6, with D unresolved. With 0 bases removed from V and 0 bases from J, the gap between germline ends came to 10 bases. Per the germline V gene, CDR1 is SGHRS and CDR2 is YFSETQ. The CDR3 covers 17 residues. This CDR3 reads CASSLGHQDSYNSPLHF. Here the CDR3 DNA reads TGCGCCAGCAGCTTGGGCCACCAGGACTCCTATAATTCACCCCTCCACTTT.

The CDR3 loop reads CAWSGHWEGGYTF. In DNA form, the CDR3 reads TGTGCCTGGAGTGGTCATTGGGAAGGGGGCTACACCTTC. V gene TRBV30 combines with J gene TRBJ1-2, with D hard to call. The CDR3 sequence is 13 residues long. V was trimmed by 1 base and J by 8 bases, leaving 14 bases between them. Germline-derived CDR1 and CDR2 are GTSNPN and SVGIG (reference sequence).

The chain is built from TRBV5-6 and TRBJ2-7; D gene ambiguous. The germline CDR1 and CDR2 sequences are SGHDT and YYEEEE. V gave up 4 bases and J gave up 0 bases, with 5 bases separating them. The CDR3 has 12 residues. CDR3 protein: CASSGSSYEQYF. The CDR3 nucleotides are TGTGCCAGCAGCGGTAGCTCCTACGAGCAGTACTTC. Variable domain in full (rest from reference TRBV5-6 and TRBJ2-7): DAGVTQSPTHLIKTRGQQVTLRCSPKSGHDTVSWYQQALGQGPQFIFQYYEEEERQRGNFPDRFSGHQFPNYSSELNVNALLLGDSALYLCASSGSSYEQYFGPGTRLTVT.

This chain connects TRBV18 to TRBJ1-1; no clear D. The germline V gene has CDR1 KGHSH and CDR2 LQKENI. The CDR3 length is 14 residues. Deletions cut 2 bases from V and 1 base from J, with 8 bases between. The CDR3 nucleotides are TGTGCCAGCTCACCAAACCAGGAGAACACTGAAGCTTTCTTT. It translates to CASSPNQENTEAFF.

The rearrangement links TRBV6-4 to TRBJ2-1; D remains unclear. Germline-derived CDR1 and CDR2 are MRHNA and SNTAGT. The CDR3 loop spans 15 amino acids. The V and J ends lost 7 bases and 0 bases respectively, with 13 bases between them. The DNA of the CDR3 is TGTGCCAGCAAAAATGTCGAGCACTCCTACAATGAGCAGTTCTTC. This encodes CASKNVEHSYNEQFF.

The rearrangement links TRBV6-4 to TRBJ2-1; 13 positions agree with TRBD2. The CDR3 extends over 19 amino acids. From germline, CDR1 is MRHNA and CDR2 SNTAGT. V shed 0 bases, J shed 5 bases, and the junction held 10 bases outside the gene matches. CDR3 residues: CASSDSRSAGTSGDNEQFF. The CDR3 DNA follows: TGTGCCAGCAGTGACTCGAGGTCGGCCGGGACTAGCGGGGACAATGAGCAGTTCTTC.

V and J are TRBV5-1 and TRBJ2-1, with 15 bases aligning to TRBD2. J gave up 0 bases and V 4 bases, and 8 bases lay outside the gene matches. Germline CDR1 SGHRS, CDR2 YFSETQ. The CDR3 contains 19 residues. CDR3: CASSPGTSGGPSSYNEQFF. The CDR3 DNA reads TGCGCCAGCAGCCCCGGGACTAGCGGGGGGCCGAGCTCCTACAATGAGCAGTTCTTC.

This chain joins TRBV4-1 and TRBJ1-6; tentative D call: TRBD1 (5 bases). Between the trimmed V and J ends, which lost 3 bases and 12 bases, there was a span of 9 bases. The germline CDR1 and CDR2 sequences are MGHRA and YSYEKL. The CDR3 covers 12 residues. As DNA, the CDR3 is TGCGCCAGCAGCCACCCACAGGAACCCCTCCACTTT. The encoded protein is CASSHPQEPLHF.

The chain carries TRBV6-5 and TRBJ1-4, with 7 bases aligning to TRBD1. V was clipped by 6 bases and J by 8 bases; unmatched bases: 3. Germline-derived CDR1 and CDR2 are MNHEY and SVGAGI. The CDR3 extends over 12 amino acids. CDR3 DNA sequence: TGTGCCAGCAGCGACAGGGAGGAAAAACTGTTTTTT. Its protein product is CASSDREEKLFF.

The rearrangement joins TRBV5-1 to TRBJ2-7; maybe TRBD1 (5 bases). The length of the CDR3 is 15 residues. V dropped 4 bases and J dropped 5 bases, with 19 bases sitting between them. Germline CDR1 reads SGHRS; CDR2 reads YFSETQ. The CDR3 nucleotides are TGCGCCAGCAGCCCCCTACTAAGGGGTAACCACGAGCAGTACTTC. It yields the protein CASSPLLRGNHEQYF.

V is TRBV3-1 (or the pseudogene TRBV3-2) and J is TRBJ1-1, with 7 positions matching TRBD1. Per germline, CDR1 LGHDT and CDR2 YNNKEL (reference sequence). V shed 4 bases, J shed 0 bases, and the junction held 5 bases outside the gene matches. There are 15 residues in the CDR3. DNA of the CDR3: TGTGCCAGCAGCCGGCCAGGGGGGATGAACACTGAAGCTTTCTTT. It translates to CASSRPGGMNTEAFF.

The chain couples TRBV28 to TRBJ2-1, with D possibly TRBD1 on 5 matching bases. This CDR3 comprises 15 residues. Germline V gene data show CDR1 as MDHEN and CDR2 as SYDVKM. Between the trimmed V and J ends, which lost 3 bases and 1 base, there was a span of 10 bases. The CDR3 DNA reads as TGTGCCAGCAGTTTTGCGCCAGGGTCCTACAATGAGCAGTTCTTC. This gives the protein CASSFAPGSYNEQFF.

This clone was detected a few times. The chain couples TRBV4-1 to TRBJ1-1, with D possibly TRBD1 on 5 matching bases. Deletions cut 2 bases from V and 4 bases from J, with 17 bases between. The CDR3 runs to 16 residues. Germline V CDR1 and CDR2: MGHRA, YSYEKL. The chain's CDR3 is CASSQIWAGTSTEAFF. In DNA, the CDR3 is TGCGCCAGCAGCCAAATCTGGGCAGGGACGAGCACTGAAGCTTTCTTT.

The V gene is TRBV4-3, the J gene TRBJ1-5, with D uncertain. The CDR3 is 15 amino acids. V dropped 0 bases and J dropped 2 bases, with 8 bases sitting between them. CDR1 is LGHNA, CDR2 YSLEER, per germline. The CDR3 here is CASSQDLGGNQPQHF. The CDR3 DNA reads as TGCGCCAGCAGCCAAGATCTTGGGGGCAATCAGCCCCAGCATTTT.